A selection of T cell receptor beta chains follows, all from one sample in a study of cytomegalovirus exposure and HLA in healthy donors. Using immunoSEQ multiplex PCR, the repertoire was profiled, and TCRdb retains in-frame clones only, with some absent. This table holds over 200,000 clones, around 80% found once. The sample consisted of PBMCs. All receptors derive from a male donor in good health and CMV-seronegative. CDR3s include the opening cysteine and the closing phenylalanine or tryptophan.

CDR3 protein | J gene | V gene
CASSLGTGVNEQFF | TRBJ2-1 | TRBV5-1
CASTRTSGAYYEQYF | TRBJ2-7 | TRBV6-5
CASSARQFSGANVLTF | TRBJ2-6 | TRBV6-1
CASSPSDRGGRETQYF | TRBJ2-5 | TRBV7-3
CASSLVPRDRAYEQYF | TRBJ2-7 | TRBV11-1
CASSLVGSNTGELFF | TRBJ2-2 | TRBV7-9
CASVQGASTGELFF | TRBJ2-2 | TRBV28
CASSGRSGGNTGELFF | TRBJ2-2 | TRBV2
CASSLTSRWQLNTEAFF | TRBJ1-1 | TRBV7-2
CASSIQGGQETQYF | TRBJ2-5 | TRBV19
CASSIGGEQFF | TRBJ2-1 | TRBV19
CASSLGLAGGPVYEQYF | TRBJ2-7 | TRBV7-8
CATSRAGVGGGPVNEQYF | TRBJ2-7 | TRBV15
CASGTQGFYGYTF | TRBJ1-2 | TRBV12-5
CASRPPWGGTNEKLFF | TRBJ1-4 | TRBV28
CASSLQASRNYEQYF | TRBJ2-7 | TRBV27
CATSRDLRIGQAEAFF | TRBJ1-1 | TRBV15
CASRLNGAKEKLFF | TRBJ1-4 | TRBV6-1
CASSLGGTGGTYGYTF | TRBJ1-2 | TRBV5-4
CASSPTGGRAGNTIYF | TRBJ1-3 | TRBV14
CASTREGTYEQYF | TRBJ2-7 | TRBV6-6
CASTSFGGAETQYF | TRBJ2-5 | TRBV5-4
CASSAGQGNYGYTF | TRBJ1-2 | TRBV9
CASGPRRGGNNIQYF | TRBJ2-4 | TRBV12-5
CASSGDASGRETSTDTQYF | TRBJ2-3 | TRBV5-4
CASSLVGTPYNEQFF | TRBJ2-1 | TRBV7-6
CASRAGWDTPQHF | TRBJ1-5 | TRBV6-1